This T cell receptor (beta chain) was documented in a study of blood T cell repertoires in COVID-19. The CDR3 extends over 16 amino acids. The V gene lost 0 bases and the J gene lost 5 bases, with 16 bases spanning the gap. Germline CDR1 is SGHAT and CDR2 is FQNNGV. The repertoire was sequenced with immunoSEQ multiplex PCR; TCRdb's copy has only in-frame clones and lacks some. Among 200,000 to 300,000 clones listed, about 89% were seen once. The chain combines TRBV11-2 with TRBJ1-1, with unresolved D. The source material was PBMCs or T cells enriched from blood (not recorded which). This clonotype originated in a middle-aged man who had recovered from COVID-19. In DNA, the CDR3 is TGTGCCAGCAGCTTAGAGTTGGGCCGCCGGGGAACTGAAGCTTTCTTT. Translated, it gives CASSLELGRRGTEAFF.